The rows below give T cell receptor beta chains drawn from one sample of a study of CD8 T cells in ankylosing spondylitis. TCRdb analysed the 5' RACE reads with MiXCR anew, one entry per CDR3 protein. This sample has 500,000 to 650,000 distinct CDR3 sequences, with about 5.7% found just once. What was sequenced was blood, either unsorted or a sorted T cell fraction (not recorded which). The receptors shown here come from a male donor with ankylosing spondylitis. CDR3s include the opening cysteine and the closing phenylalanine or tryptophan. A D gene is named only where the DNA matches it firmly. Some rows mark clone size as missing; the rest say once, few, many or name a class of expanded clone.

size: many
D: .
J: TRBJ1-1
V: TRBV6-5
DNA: TGTGCCAGCAGTTACGCCCCACCAGACCTGGGGGACACTGAAGCTTTCTTT
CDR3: CASSYAPPDLGDTEAFF

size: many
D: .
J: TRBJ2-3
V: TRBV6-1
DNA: TGTGCCAGCAGGAGGGCCCTCAACACAGATACGCAGTATTTT
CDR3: CASRRALNTDTQYF

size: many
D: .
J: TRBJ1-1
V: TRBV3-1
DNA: TGTGCCAGCAGCCGTCTTGAAGGGGCGGAAGCTTTCTTT
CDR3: CASSRLEGAEAFF

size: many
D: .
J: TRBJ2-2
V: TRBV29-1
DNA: TGCAGCGTTATGGGCAGAATGAACACCGGGGAGCTGTTTTTT
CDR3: CSVMGRMNTGELFF

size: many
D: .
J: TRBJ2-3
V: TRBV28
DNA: TGTGCCAGCAGTGGGGGGACAGAAACTAGCACAGATACGCAGTATTTT
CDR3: CASSGGTETSTDTQYF

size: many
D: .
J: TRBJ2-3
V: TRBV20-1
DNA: TGCAGTGCTAGAGCCCCTGACACAGATACGCAGTATTTT
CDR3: CSARAPDTDTQYF

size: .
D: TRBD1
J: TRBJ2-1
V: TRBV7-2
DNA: TGTGCCAGCAGACTACGACAGGGTAGAAATGAGCAGTTCTTC
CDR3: CASRLRQGRNEQFF

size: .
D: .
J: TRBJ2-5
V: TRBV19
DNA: TGTGCCAGTAGTACTCACGGGGTCGGTGAGACCCAGTACTTC
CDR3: CASSTHGVGETQYF

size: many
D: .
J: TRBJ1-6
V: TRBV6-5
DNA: TGTGCCAGCAGTTTGACTCCTAACCGGGTGATTTCACCCCTCCACTTT
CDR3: CASSLTPNRVISPLHF

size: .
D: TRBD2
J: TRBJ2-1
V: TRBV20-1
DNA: TGCTGTGCTACGAACCCCGGGCGGGGGGGCGTTAATGAGCAGTTCTTC
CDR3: CCATNPGRGGVNEQFF

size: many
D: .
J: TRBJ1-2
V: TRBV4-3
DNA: TGCGCCAGCAGCCAAGATCGGGTACAGTACTATGGCTACACCTTC
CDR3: CASSQDRVQYYGYTF

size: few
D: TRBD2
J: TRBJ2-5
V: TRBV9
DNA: TGTGCCAGCAGCGTAGAGCTAGCGGGGGCGGAGACCCAGTACTTC
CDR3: CASSVELAGAETQYF

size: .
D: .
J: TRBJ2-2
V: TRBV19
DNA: TGTGCCAGTAGCGGGAGTGGTACCGGGGAGCTGTTTTTT
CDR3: CASSGSGTGELFF

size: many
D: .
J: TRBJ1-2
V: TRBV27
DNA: TGTGCCAGCACCTCGGGTGGGGGGAACTATGGCTACACCTTC
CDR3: CASTSGGGNYGYTF

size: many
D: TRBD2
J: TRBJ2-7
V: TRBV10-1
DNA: TGCGCCAGCAGTGAGGTAGCGGGAGAATACGAGCAGTACTTC
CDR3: CASSEVAGEYEQYF

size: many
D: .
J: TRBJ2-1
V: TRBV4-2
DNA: TGTGCCAGCAGCCAAGTTGAGCTAGCGTCCTACAATGAGCAGTTCTTC
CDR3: CASSQVELASYNEQFF

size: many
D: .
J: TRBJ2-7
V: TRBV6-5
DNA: TGTGCCAGCAGTTACCCCTTGGGAGAGCAGTACTTC
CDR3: CASSYPLGEQYF